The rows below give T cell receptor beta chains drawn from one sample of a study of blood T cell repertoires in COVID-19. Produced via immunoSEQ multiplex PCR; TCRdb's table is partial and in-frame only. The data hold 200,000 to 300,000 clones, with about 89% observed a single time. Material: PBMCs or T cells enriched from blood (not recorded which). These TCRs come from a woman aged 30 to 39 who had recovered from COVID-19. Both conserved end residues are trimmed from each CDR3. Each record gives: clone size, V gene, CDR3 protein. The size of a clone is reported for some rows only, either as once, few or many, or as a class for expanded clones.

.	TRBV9	ASSHTVGGPKGGNTIY
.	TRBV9	ASSVRSSGYNEQF
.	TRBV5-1	ASSLVGISGNTIY
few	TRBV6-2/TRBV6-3	ASSNPIPGELF
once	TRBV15	ATSRGVRGRLGEKLF
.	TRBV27	ASFGGPNYGYT
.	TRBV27	ASGRQAPGQNTEAF
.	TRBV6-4	ASSEIALGELF
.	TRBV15	ATSRARYVYEQY
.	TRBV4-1	ASSLRDGTSGTNEQY
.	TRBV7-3	ASRSGSRTGELF
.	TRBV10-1	ASSDREGLLHEQF
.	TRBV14	ASSPQAGVAYNEQF
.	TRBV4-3	ASSPWLGADTEAF
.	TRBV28	ASRGYTGGKSYNEQF
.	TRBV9	ASRRTVNTEAF
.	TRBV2	ASCQGAGGGSPLH
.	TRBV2	ASRERAGTANEQF
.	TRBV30	AWRARRPPYEQY
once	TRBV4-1	ASSQESGTVNYSPLH
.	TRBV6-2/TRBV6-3	ASSLAGQY
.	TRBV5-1	ASSLDTSSGTGELF
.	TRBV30	AWRGRGGEKLF
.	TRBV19	ASRSTAGNEKLF
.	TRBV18	ASSPSGGRGRRETQY
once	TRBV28	ASSKGGYRALEQY
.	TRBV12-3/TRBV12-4	ASSPYTDTQY
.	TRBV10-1	ASSESKGGEGLRHEQY
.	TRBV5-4	ASNPGGRDTEAF
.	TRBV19	ASGELGELF
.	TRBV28	ASSPPVGTGQNYGYT
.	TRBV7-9	ASSLDLTPLAKNIQY
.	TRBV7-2	ASSLGPQGSYEQY
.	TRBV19	ASSDDRDGFYEQF
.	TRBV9	ASNSGMGTGDEKLF
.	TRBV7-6	ASSFKSTPRDTQY
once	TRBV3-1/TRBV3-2	ASSQDRGQGAGGYT
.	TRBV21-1	ASSKEPKTDYGYT
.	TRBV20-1	SASRGYEQY
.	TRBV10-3	AISDQGPQH
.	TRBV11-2	ASSPRDNRYEQY
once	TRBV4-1	ASSQHSLQTSGRSGELF
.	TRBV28	ASSGTIAGGSYEQY
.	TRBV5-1	ASAEPGGGETQY